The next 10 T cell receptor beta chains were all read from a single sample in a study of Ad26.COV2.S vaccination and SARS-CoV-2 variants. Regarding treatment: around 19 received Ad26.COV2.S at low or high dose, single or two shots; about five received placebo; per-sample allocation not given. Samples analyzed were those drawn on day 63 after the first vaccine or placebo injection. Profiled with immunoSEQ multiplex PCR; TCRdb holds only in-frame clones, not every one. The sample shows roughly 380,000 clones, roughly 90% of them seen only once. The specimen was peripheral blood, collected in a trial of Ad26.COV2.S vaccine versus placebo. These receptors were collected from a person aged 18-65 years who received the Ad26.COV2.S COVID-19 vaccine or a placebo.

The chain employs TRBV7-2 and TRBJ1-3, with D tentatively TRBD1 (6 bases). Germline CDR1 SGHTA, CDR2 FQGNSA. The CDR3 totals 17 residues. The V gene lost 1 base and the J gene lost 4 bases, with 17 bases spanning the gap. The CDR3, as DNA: TGTGCCAGCAGCTTAGGCCCTGCGGGGGGCACGGGAAACACCATATATTTT. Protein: CASSLGPAGGTGNTIYF.

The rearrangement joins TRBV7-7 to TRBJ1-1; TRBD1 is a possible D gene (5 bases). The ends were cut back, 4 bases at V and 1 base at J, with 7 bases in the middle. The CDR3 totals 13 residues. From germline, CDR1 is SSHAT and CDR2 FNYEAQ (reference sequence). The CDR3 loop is CASSYDRNTEAFF. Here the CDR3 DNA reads TGTGCCAGCAGCTACGACAGGAACACTGAAGCTTTCTTT.

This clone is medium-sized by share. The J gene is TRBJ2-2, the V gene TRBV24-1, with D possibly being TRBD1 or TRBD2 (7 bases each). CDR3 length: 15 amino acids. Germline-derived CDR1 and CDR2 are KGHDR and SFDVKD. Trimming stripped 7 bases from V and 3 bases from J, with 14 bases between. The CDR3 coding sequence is TGTGCCACCAGCCAGGGGGACTACGACACCGGGGAGCTGTTTTTT. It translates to CATSQGDYDTGELFF.

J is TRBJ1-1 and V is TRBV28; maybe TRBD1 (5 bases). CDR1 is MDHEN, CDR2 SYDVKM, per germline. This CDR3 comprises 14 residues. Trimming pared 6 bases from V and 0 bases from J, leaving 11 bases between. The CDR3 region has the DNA TGTGCCAGCAGGGCGGGGACGGTGAACACTGAAGCTTTCTTT. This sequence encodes CASRAGTVNTEAFF.

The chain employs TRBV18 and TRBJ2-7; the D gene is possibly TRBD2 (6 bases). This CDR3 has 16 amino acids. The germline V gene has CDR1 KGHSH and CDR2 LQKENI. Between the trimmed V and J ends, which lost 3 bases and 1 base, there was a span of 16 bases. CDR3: CASSPFPEEGSYEQYF. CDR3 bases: TGTGCCAGCTCACCTTTCCCGGAGGAGGGATCCTACGAGCAGTACTTC.

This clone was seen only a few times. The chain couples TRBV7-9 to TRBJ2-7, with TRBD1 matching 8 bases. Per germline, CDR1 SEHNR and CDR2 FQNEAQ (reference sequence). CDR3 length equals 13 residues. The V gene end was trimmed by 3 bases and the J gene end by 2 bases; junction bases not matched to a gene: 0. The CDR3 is CASSLTGAYEQYF. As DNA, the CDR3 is TGTGCCAGCAGCTTGACAGGGGCCTACGAGCAGTACTTC.

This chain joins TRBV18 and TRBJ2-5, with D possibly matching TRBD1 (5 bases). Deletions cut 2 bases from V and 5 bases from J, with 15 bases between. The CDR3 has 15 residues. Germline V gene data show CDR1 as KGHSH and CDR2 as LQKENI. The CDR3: CASSPRGALGETQYF. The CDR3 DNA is TGTGCCAGCTCACCAAGGGGTGCCTTGGGGGAGACCCAGTACTTC. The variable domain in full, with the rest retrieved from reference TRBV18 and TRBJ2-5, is NAGVMQNPRHLVRRRGQEARLRCSPMKGHSHVYWYRQLPEEGLKFMVYLQKENIIDESGMPKERFSAEFPKEGPSILRIQQVVRGDSAAYFCASSPRGALGETQYFGPGTRLLVL.

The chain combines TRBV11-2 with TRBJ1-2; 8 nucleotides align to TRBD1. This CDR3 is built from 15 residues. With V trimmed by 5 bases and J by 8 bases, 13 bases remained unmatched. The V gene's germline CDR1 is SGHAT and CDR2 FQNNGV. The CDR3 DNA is TGTGCCAGCAGCCGGAGTACAGGGGGTTTAGGCGGCTACACCTTC. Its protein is CASSRSTGGLGGYTF.

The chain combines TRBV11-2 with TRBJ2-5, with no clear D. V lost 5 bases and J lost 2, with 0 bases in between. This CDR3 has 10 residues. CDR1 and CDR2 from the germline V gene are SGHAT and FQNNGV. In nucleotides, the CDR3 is TGTGCCAGCAGCCAAGAGACCCAGTACTTC. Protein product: CASSQETQYF.

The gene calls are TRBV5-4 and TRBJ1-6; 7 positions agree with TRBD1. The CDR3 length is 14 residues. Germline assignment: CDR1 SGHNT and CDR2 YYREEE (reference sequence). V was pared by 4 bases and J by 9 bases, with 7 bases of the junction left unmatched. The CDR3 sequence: CASSRQGSSSPLHF. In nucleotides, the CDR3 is TGTGCCAGCAGCAGACAGGGTTCATCTTCACCCCTCCACTTT.